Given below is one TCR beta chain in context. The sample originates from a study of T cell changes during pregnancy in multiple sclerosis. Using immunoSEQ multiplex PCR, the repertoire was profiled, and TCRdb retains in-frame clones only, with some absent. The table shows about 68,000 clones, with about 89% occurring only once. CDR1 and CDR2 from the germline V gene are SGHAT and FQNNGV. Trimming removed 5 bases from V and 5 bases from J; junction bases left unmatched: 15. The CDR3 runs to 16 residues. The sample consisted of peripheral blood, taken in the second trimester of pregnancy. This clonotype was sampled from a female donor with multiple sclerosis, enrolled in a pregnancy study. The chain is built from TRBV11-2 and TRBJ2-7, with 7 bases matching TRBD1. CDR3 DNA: TGTGCCAGCAGCCCCAACTTAGGGAACAGGGGCCACGAGCAGTACTTC. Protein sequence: CASSPNLGNRGHEQYF.